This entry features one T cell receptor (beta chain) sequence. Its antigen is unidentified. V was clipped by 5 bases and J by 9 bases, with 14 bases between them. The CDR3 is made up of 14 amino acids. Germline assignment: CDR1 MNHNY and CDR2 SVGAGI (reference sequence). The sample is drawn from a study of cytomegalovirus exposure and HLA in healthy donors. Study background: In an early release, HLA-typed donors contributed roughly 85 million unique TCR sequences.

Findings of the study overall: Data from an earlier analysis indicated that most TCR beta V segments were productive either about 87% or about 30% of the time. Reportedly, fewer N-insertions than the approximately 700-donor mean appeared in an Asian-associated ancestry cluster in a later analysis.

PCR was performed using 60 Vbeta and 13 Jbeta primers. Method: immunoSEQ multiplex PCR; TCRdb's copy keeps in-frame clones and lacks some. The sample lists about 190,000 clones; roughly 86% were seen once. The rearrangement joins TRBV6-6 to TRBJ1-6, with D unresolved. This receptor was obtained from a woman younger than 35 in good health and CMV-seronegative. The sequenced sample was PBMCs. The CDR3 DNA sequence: TGTGCCAGCAGTCCCAGAGGATTCGGTTCACCCCTCCACTTT. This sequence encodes CASSPRGFGSPLHF.